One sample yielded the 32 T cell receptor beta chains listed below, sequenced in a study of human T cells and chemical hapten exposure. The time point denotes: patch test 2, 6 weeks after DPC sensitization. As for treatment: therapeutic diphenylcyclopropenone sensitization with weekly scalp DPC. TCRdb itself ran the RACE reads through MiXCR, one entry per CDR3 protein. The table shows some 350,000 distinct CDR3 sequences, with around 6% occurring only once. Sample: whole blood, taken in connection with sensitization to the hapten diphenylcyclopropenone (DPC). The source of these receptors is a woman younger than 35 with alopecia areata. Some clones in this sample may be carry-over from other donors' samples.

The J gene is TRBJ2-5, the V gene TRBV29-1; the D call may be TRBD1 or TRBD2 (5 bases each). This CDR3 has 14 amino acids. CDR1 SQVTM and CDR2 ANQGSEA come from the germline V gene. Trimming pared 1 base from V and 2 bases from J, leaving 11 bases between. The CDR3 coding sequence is TGCAGCGTTGAAGCGGGGCCTTCTCAAGAGACCCAGTACTTC. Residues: CSVEAGPSQETQYF.

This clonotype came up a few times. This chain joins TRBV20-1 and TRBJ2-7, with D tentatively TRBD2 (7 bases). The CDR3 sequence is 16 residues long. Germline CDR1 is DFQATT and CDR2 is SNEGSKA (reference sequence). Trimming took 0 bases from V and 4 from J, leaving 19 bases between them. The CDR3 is CSARDFAGGTKYEQYF. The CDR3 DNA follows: TGCAGTGCTAGAGATTTCGCCGGGGGGACAAAGTACGAGCAGTACTTC.

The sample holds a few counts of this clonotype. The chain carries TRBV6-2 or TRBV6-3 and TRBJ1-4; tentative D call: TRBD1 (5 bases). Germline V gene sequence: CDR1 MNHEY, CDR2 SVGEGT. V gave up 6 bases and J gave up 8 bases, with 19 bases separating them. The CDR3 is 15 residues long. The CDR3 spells CASRRRGSILEKLFF. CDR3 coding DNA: TGTGCCAGCAGACGCCGGGGCAGCATACTAGAAAAACTGTTTTTT.

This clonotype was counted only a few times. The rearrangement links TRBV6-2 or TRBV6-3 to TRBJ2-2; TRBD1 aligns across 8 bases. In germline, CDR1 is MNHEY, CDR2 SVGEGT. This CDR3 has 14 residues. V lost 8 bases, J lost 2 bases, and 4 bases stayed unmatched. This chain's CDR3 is CASHRGRNTGELFF. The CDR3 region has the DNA TGTGCCAGCCACAGGGGGAGAAACACCGGGGAGCTGTTTTTT.

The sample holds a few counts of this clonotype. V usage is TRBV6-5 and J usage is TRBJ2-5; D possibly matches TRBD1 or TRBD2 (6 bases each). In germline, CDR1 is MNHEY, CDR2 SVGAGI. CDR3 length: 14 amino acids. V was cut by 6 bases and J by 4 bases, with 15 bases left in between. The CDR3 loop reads CASRNRVGGETQYF. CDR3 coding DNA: TGTGCCAGCAGAAACAGGGTGGGGGGAGAGACCCAGTACTTC.

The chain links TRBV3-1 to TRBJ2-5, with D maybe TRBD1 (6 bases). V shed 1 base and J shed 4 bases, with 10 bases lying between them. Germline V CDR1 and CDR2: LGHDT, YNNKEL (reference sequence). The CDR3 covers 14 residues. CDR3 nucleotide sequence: TGTGCCAGCAGCCAAGTACAGGGTGGAGAGACCCAGTACTTC. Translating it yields CASSQVQGGETQYF.

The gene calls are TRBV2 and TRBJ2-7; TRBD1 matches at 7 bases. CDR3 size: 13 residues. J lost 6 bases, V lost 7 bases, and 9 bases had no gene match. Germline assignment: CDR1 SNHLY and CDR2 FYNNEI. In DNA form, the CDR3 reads TGTGCCAGCACATCACAGGGGTCCCGCGAGCAGTACTTC. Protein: CASTSQGSREQYF.

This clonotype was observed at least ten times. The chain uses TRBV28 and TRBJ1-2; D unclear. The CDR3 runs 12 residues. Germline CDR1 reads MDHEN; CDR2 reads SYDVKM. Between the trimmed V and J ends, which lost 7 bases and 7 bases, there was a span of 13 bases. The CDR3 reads CASTDSSSGYTF. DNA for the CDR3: TGTGCCAGCACCGATTCATCGTCTGGCTACACCTTC.

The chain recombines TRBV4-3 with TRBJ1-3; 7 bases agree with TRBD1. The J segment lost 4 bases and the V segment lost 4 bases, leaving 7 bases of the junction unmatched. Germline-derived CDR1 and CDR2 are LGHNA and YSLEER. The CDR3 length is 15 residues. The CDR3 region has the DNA TGCGCCAGCAGCCTAGACAGGGATCCAGGAAACACCATATATTTT. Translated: CASSLDRDPGNTIYF.

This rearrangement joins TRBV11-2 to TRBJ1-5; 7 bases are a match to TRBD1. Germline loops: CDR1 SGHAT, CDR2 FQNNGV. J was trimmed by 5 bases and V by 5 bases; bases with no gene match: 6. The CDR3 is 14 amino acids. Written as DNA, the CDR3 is TGTGCCAGCAGCGCCGACAGGGCCGATCAGCCCCAGCATTTT. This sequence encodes CASSADRADQPQHF.

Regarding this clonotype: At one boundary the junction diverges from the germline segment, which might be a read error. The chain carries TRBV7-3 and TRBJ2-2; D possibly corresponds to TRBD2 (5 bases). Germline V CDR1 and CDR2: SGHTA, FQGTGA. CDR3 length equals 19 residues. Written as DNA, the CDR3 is TGTGCCAGCAGCGAACGGACTGGGCTCCGTCTTTCGAACGCCGGGGAGCTGTTTTTT. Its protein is CASSERTGLRLSNAGELFF.

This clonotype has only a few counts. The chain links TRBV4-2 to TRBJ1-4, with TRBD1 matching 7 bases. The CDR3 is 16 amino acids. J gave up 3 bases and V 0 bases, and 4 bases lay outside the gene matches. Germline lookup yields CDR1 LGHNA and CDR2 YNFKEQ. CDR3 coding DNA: TGTGCCAGCAGCCAAGAAGAGGGGGCCCCTAATGAAAAACTGTTTTTT. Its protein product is CASSQEEGAPNEKLFF.

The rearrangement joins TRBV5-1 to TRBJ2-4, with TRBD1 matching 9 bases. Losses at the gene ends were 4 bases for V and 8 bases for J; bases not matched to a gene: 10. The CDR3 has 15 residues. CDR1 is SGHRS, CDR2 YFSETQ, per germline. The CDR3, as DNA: TGCGCCAGCAGCACCCAACAGGGGGCGGCGGACATTCAGTACTTC. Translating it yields CASSTQQGAADIQYF.

The CDR3 sequence: CASSSGQESYEQYF. The CDR3 nucleotides are TGTGCCAGCAGTTCCGGACAGGAGTCCTACGAGCAGTACTTC. The chain is built from TRBV12-3 or TRBV12-4 and TRBJ2-7; 7 bases match TRBD1. J lost 1 base, V lost 4 bases, and 4 bases had no gene match. The CDR3 covers 14 residues.

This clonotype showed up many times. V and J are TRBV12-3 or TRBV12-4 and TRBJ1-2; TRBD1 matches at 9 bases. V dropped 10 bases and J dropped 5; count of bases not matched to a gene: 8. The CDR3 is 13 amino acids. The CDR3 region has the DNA TGTGCCACCACCCGGGGGACAGGGTATGGCTACACCTTC. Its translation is CATTRGTGYGYTF.

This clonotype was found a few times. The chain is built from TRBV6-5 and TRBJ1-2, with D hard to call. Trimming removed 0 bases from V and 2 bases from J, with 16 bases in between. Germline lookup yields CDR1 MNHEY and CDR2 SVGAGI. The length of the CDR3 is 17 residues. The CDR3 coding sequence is TGTGCCAGCAGTTACTCGAAGGATTTCCCTGGGAACTATGGCTACACCTTC. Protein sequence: CASSYSKDFPGNYGYTF.

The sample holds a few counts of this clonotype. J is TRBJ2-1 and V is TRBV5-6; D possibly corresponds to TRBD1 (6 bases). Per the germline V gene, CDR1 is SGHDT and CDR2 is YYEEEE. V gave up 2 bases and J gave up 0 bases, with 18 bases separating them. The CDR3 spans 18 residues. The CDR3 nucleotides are TGTGCCAGCAGCTTTTTTATCAGCAGGGGTAACTCCTACAATGAGCAGTTCTTC. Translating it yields CASSFFISRGNSYNEQFF.

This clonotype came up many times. The chain's CDR3 is CASSLDRGRHNEQFF. Here the CDR3 DNA reads TGTGCCAGCAGCTTAGATCGGGGGCGGCACAATGAGCAGTTCTTC. The chain links TRBV7-6 to TRBJ2-1; D tentatively reads TRBD1 or TRBD2 (6 bases each). Trimming cost V 1 base and J 5 bases, with 12 bases left between them. Germline V gives CDR1 SGHVS, CDR2 FNYEAQ. CDR3 size: 15 residues.

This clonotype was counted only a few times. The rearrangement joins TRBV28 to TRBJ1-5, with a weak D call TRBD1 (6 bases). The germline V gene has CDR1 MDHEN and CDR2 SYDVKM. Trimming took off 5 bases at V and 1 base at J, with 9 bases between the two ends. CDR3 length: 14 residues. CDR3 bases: TGTGCCAGCAGTAAGGGGGGGAGCAATCAGCCCCAGCATTTT. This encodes CASSKGGSNQPQHF.

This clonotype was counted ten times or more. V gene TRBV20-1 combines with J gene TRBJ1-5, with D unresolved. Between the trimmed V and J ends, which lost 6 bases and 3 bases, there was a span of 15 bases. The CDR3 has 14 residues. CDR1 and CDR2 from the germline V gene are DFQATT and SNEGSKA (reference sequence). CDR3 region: CSATFGSDNQPQHF. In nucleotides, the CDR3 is TGCAGTGCCACCTTCGGCAGCGACAATCAGCCCCAGCATTTT.

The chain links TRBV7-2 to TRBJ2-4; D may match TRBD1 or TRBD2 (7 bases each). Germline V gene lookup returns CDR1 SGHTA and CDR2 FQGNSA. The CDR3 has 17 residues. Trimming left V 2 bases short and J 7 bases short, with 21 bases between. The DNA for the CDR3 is TGTGCCAGCAGCTTACGGGGAGGGGGCATAGTCCAGAACATTCAGTACTTC. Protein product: CASSLRGGGIVQNIQYF.

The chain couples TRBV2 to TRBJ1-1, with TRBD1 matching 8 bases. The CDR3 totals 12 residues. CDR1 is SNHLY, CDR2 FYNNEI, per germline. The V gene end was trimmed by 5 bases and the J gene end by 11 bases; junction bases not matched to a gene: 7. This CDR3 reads CASSQGAELAFF. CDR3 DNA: TGTGCCAGCAGTCAGGGGGCGGAATTGGCTTTCTTT. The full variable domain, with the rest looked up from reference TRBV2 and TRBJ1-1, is EPEVTQTPSHQVTQMGQEVILRCVPISNHLYFYWYRQILGQKVEFLVSFYNNEISEKSEIFDDQFSVERPDGSNFTLKIRSTKLEDSAMYFCASSQGAELAFFGQGTRLTVV.

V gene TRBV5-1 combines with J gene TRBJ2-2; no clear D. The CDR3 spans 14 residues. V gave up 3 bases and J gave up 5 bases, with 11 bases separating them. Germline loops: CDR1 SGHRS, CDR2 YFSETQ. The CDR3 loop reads CASSSFPVTGELFF. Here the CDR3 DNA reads TGCGCCAGCAGCTCGTTCCCAGTGACCGGGGAGCTGTTTTTT.

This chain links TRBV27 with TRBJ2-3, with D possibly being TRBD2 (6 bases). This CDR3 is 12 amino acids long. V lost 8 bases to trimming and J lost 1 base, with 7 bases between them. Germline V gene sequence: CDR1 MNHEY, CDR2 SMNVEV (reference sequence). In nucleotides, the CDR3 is TGTGCCAGCGGGACTGGCACAGATACGCAGTATTTT. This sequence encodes CASGTGTDTQYF.

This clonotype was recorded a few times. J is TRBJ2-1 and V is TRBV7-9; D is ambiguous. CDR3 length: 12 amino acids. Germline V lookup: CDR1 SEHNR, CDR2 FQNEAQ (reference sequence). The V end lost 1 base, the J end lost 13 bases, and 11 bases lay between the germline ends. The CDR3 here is CASSLDLGPQFF. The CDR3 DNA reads TGTGCCAGCAGCTTAGATCTGGGCCCCCAGTTCTTC.

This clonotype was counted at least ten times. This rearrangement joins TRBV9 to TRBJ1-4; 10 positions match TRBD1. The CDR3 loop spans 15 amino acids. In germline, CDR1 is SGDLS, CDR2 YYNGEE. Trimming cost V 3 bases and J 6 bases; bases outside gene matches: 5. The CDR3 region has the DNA TGTGCCAGCAGCGCCGGGACAGGGGTAGATGAAAAACTGTTTTTT. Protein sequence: CASSAGTGVDEKLFF.

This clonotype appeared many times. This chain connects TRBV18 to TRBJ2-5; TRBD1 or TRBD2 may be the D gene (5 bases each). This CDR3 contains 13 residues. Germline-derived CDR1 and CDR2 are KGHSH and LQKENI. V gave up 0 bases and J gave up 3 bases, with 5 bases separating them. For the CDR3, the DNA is TGTGCCAGCTCACCACCGGGGGAAGAGACCCAGTACTTC. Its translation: CASSPPGEETQYF.

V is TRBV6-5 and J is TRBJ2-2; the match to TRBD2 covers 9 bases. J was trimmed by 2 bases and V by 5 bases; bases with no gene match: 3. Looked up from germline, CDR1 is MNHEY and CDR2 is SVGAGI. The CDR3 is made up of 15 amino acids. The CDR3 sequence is CASSRTSDNTGELFF. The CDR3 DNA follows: TGTGCCAGCAGTAGGACTAGCGATAACACCGGGGAGCTGTTTTTT.

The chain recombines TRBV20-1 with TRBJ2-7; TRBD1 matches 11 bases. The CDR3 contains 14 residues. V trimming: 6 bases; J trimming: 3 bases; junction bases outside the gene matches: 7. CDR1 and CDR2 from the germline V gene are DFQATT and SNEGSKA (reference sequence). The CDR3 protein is CSAITGTGGYEQYF. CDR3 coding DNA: TGCAGTGCAATCACCGGGACAGGGGGCTACGAGCAGTACTTC.

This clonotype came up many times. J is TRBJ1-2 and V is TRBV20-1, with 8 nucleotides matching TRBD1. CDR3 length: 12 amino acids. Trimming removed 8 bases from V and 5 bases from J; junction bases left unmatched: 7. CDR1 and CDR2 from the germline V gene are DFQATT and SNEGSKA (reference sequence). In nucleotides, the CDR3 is TGCAGTCTGGACAGGGAGGGGTATGGCTACACCTTC. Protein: CSLDREGYGYTF.

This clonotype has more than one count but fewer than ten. CDR3 in amino acids: CASSVDDLTGKETQYF. For the CDR3, the DNA is TGTGCCAGCAGCGTAGACGACCTAACGGGGAAAGAGACCCAGTACTTC. The rearrangement links TRBV9 to TRBJ2-5; D is perhaps TRBD2 (5 bases). CDR1 is SGDLS and CDR2 is YYNGEE in the germline V gene. This CDR3 comprises 16 residues. V was trimmed by 0 bases and J by 3 bases, leaving 15 bases between them.

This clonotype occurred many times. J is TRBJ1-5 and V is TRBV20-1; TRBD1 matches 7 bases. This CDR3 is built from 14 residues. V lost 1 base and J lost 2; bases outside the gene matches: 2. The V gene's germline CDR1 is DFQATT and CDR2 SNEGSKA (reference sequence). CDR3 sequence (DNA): TGCAGTGCTAGAGTCGGGACAGGCAATCAGCCCCAGCATTTT. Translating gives CSARVGTGNQPQHF.